The rows below give T cell receptor beta chains drawn from one sample of a study of shared clonotypes between healthy human individuals. Some clones are missing from TCRdb's copy, which holds only in-frame ones; the method was immunoSEQ multiplex PCR. The table lists 520,000 or so clones, more than 65% of them singletons. The sequenced material came from PBMCs. These receptors were obtained from a woman between 35 and 50 years old in good health. Some clones in this sample may be carry-over from other donors' samples. Each CDR3 is given with its conserved first and last residue. A D gene is named only where the DNA matches it firmly.

d_call,j_call,v_call,cdr3_aa
TRBD1,TRBJ2-1,TRBV18,CASSTRTGNSYNEQFF
.,TRBJ1-5,TRBV7-2,CASSLAVGGARQPQHF
TRBD2,TRBJ2-3,TRBV7-6,CASSYSSGTGDTQYF
TRBD2,TRBJ2-3,TRBV11-2,CASSFRLAGRDTQYF
.,TRBJ2-7,TRBV28,CASSQAPSYEQYF
.,TRBJ1-1,TRBV10-3,CAISESASSTEAFF
.,TRBJ2-7,TRBV25-1,CASSEYGFGDSYEQYF
TRBD2,TRBJ2-7,TRBV5-1,CAKTAGTSGIYTDEQYF
.,TRBJ1-5,TRBV30,CAWSQDSSNQPQHF
.,TRBJ1-1,TRBV9,CASSVGGGADTTEAFF
TRBD1,TRBJ1-4,TRBV19,CASRTGRSEKLFF
TRBD2,TRBJ2-2,TRBV7-6,CASSRAGGSSNTGELFF
TRBD2,TRBJ2-7,TRBV10-3,CAISGASGRTNEQYF
TRBD2,TRBJ2-2,TRBV7-9,CATGQREDTGELFF
.,TRBJ2-6,TRBV5-1,CASSGGDRPIQSGANVLTF
.,TRBJ1-1,TRBV7-9,CASRPKPGGPGTEAFF
.,TRBJ2-1,TRBV5-4,CATEKRESYNEQFF
.,TRBJ1-4,TRBV5-5,CASSLVQGGDEKLFF